This TCR beta chain was sequenced in a study of blood T cell repertoires in COVID-19. Looking at the study overall: The United States, Italy and Spain were the sources of the acute and convalescent COVID-19 samples. T cells, B-cell-depleted T cells, or PBMCs supplied cDNA or gDNA.

CDR1 and CDR2 from the germline V gene are SGHNT and YENEEA. CDR3 length: 14 amino acids. Trimming at V came to 6 bases and at J to 10 bases, leaving 9 bases not matched to a gene. Sequencing was performed with immunoSEQ multiplex PCR; in TCRdb, only in-frame clones are kept and a portion is missing. This table has 340,000 or so clones, over 70% appearing once. The rearrangement uses TRBV11-3 and TRBJ1-6; 7 bases line up with TRBD1. Sequencing input: peripheral blood. The receptor was derived from a man between 25 and 39 years old with active or convalescent COVID-19. CDR3 nucleotides: TGTGCCAGCAGTTCCGGGACAGAGGGGTCACCCCTCCACTTT. This translates into CASSSGTEGSPLHF.